This TCR beta chain emerged from a study of T cells in women clearing cervical HPV infection. For this clone: The missing CDR3 end, 3 residues past where the read stops, is filled in from the germline J gene.

TCRdb keeps only in-frame clones here, not all; method: immunoSEQ multiplex PCR. The sample has roughly 30,000 clones. Per germline, CDR1 LNHDA and CDR2 SQIVND (reference sequence). The CDR3 is 13 residues long. The TCR sequence derives from a woman aged 18 to 75 with a cervical HPV16 infection that either progressed to CIN3+ or cleared (not recorded which). The gene calls are TRBV19 and TRBJ1-2, with no clear D. Material: blood buffy coat. The CDR3 loop reads CASSLRSSYDYTF. The covered CDR3 bases are TGTGCCAGTAGTCTAAGAAGCTCCTACGAC.